These T cell receptor beta chains were read from a single sample in a study of identical twins. TCRdb reanalysed the 5' RACE reads using MiXCR and keeps one entry per CDR3 protein. Found here are under 900,000 distinct CDR3 sequences, roughly 20% of them singletons; the top ten hold around 13%. This sample was also put to use in a study of T cells expressing NK-cell markers.

Sequencing was performed on PBMCs. These receptors originate from a woman aged 18-35 years in good health. Each CDR3 is given with its conserved first and last residue.

V gene: TRBV5-1
CDR3 protein: CASSLVADGSYNEQFF

V gene: TRBV18
CDR3 protein: CASSPPYPRGTDTQYF

V gene: TRBV20-1
CDR3 protein: CSARTRDRGTQPQHF

V gene: TRBV18
CDR3 protein: CASSPGPAVYEQYF

V gene: TRBV6-5
CDR3 protein: CASSWGQGYYGYTF

V gene: TRBV7-2
CDR3 protein: CASSLGDRLLDTQYF

V gene: TRBV5-5
CDR3 protein: CASSYGTGDEKLFF

V gene: TRBV13
CDR3 protein: CASIAPRNTEAFF

V gene: TRBV7-2
CDR3 protein: CASSPKGSGPSYEQYF

V gene: TRBV14
CDR3 protein: CASSLGHLSYEQYF

V gene: TRBV18
CDR3 protein: CASSQGEDEQFF

V gene: TRBV6-5
CDR3 protein: CASSYGAGTDTQYF

V gene: TRBV9
CDR3 protein: CGSGAPYNEQFF

V gene: TRBV7-2
CDR3 protein: CANQLAGAPRELFF

V gene: TRBV7-2
CDR3 protein: CASSLDRGKSFF

V gene: TRBV10-2
CDR3 protein: CASSDDEQFF

V gene: TRBV24-1
CDR3 protein: CATSDAPGREGYNEQFF

V gene: TRBV5-1
CDR3 protein: CASSSGGTDTQYF

V gene: TRBV20-1
CDR3 protein: CSAGSGAPFEQYF

V gene: TRBV7-3
CDR3 protein: CASSLFPDNEQFF

V gene: TRBV2
CDR3 protein: CASSAQGYNEQFF

V gene: TRBV2
CDR3 protein: CASTRGWDEQFF

V gene: TRBV6-4
CDR3 protein: CASSRDRQSYGYTF

V gene: TRBV4-2
CDR3 protein: CASSQVTGGGADTQYF

V gene: TRBV7-9
CDR3 protein: CASSLLLYGTRVISDF

V gene: TRBV7-8
CDR3 protein: CASSLTTGVPFSNYGYTF

V gene: TRBV5-1
CDR3 protein: CASSPRDRVGGANVLTF

V gene: TRBV9
CDR3 protein: CASSVLQGNEQFF

V gene: TRBV12-3/TRBV12-4
CDR3 protein: CASSLAARGELFF

V gene: TRBV20-1
CDR3 protein: CSARVWASGETQYF

V gene: TRBV12-3/TRBV12-4
CDR3 protein: CASTLLAGPYNEQFF

V gene: TRBV6-2/TRBV6-3
CDR3 protein: CASTVRGVAYEQYF

V gene: TRBV20-1
CDR3 protein: CSARDELYTEAFF

V gene: TRBV6-5
CDR3 protein: CASTPGWGYTF

V gene: TRBV20-1
CDR3 protein: CSAAMGQGGKLFF

V gene: TRBV20-1
CDR3 protein: CSGLAVETQYF

V gene: TRBV20-1
CDR3 protein: CSARDPRAGPDYGYTF

V gene: TRBV20-1
CDR3 protein: CSARGDIGETQYF

V gene: TRBV6-1
CDR3 protein: CAVAERSVDEQYF

V gene: TRBV7-9
CDR3 protein: CASSLVLAEQYF

V gene: TRBV20-1
CDR3 protein: CSARDLGLGAAEQYF

V gene: TRBV12-3/TRBV12-4
CDR3 protein: CASSLIGGGGYEQYF

V gene: TRBV20-1
CDR3 protein: CSAWTSGSYEQYF

V gene: TRBV5-6
CDR3 protein: CASSLVGRSNEKLFF

V gene: TRBV7-9
CDR3 protein: CASSERRGLVQETQYF

V gene: TRBV29-1
CDR3 protein: CSVVFLEPRGYTF

V gene: TRBV12-3/TRBV12-4
CDR3 protein: CASNLARTSGSGELFF

V gene: TRBV5-1
CDR3 protein: CASSLHSGGNSYNEQFF

V gene: TRBV29-1
CDR3 protein: CSVAHQETQYF

V gene: TRBV6-2/TRBV6-3
CDR3 protein: CASSRPGTGLNTQYF

V gene: TRBV30
CDR3 protein: CAWSIAGLQETQYF